Detailed here is one TCR beta chain. Its antigen is still unknown. The CDR3 extends over 12 amino acids. V lost 7 bases and J 4 bases, leaving 13 bases between the germline ends. Looked up from germline, CDR1 is SQVTM and CDR2 is ANQGSEA. This sample is drawn from a study of T cell responses to AZD1222 COVID-19 vaccine. Using immunoSEQ multiplex PCR, the repertoire was profiled, and TCRdb retains in-frame clones only, with some absent. Of about 120,000 clones detected, around 91% appear once; the ten largest clones hold over 1.5%. Study-wide findings and caveats: The number of AZD1222 recipients seropositive at baseline was only five or six. Two doses of AZD1222 preceded a rise in Spike-specific TCR breadth and depth.

The chain employs TRBV29-1 and TRBJ1-2; D might be TRBD1 (6 bases). Sequencing was performed on peripheral blood, taken on day 0 of AZD1222 vaccination. This receptor was taken from an adult in good health. Written as DNA, the CDR3 is TGCAGCGCACTACAGGGAGGCTATGGCTACACCTTC. This encodes CSALQGGYGYTF.